This T cell receptor beta chain was recorded in a study of T cells in localized non-small cell lung cancer. Findings of the study overall: Sequencing was limited to one tumor region, leaving the possibility of heterogeneity open. The study found T cell clonality highest in uninvolved adjacent lung, above tumor.

Method: immunoSEQ multiplex PCR; TCRdb's copy keeps in-frame clones and lacks some. The sample contains over 30,000 clones, around 90% of which appear only once. J gave up 0 bases and V 3 bases, and 9 bases lay outside the gene matches. In germline, CDR1 is SGHTA, CDR2 FQGNSA. This CDR3 contains 18 residues. A word on this clone: Antigen: not known.

The sequence derives from a man between 35 and 75 years old with stage III lung adenocarcinoma. Sample: peripheral blood mononuclear cells, taken before any cancer treatment. The chain links TRBV7-2 to TRBJ1-3; 9 bases match TRBD1. CDR3 region: CASSFVVGTGLSGNTIYF. For the CDR3, the DNA is TGTGCCAGCAGCTTCGTAGTCGGGACAGGGCTCTCTGGAAACACCATATATTTT.